One sample yielded the 5 T cell receptor beta chains listed below, sequenced in a study of blood T cells in healthy people across ages. Next came a second PCR, run for about 7 to 12 cycles, which used a sample-barcoded 5' primer along with a J-beta primer mix. Each CDR3 protein gets one entry after TCRdb re-called the 5' RACE reads with MiXCR. The sample shows 700,000 to 900,000 distinct CDR3 sequences, 50% to 65% of them seen only once. The sample was blood. These receptors originate from a man aged 80 or over in good health.

This chain joins TRBV5-5 and TRBJ2-1, with no clear D. The germline V gene has CDR1 SGHKS and CDR2 YYEKEE (reference sequence). Trimming removed 4 bases at V and 1 base at J, with 9 bases between. CDR3 length: 14 residues. The CDR3 spells CASSAVVSYNEQFF. The CDR3 DNA is TGTGCCAGCAGCGCAGTGGTGTCCTACAATGAGCAGTTCTTC.

The chain combines TRBV14 with TRBJ2-5, with 8 bases matching TRBD2. The CDR3 has 15 residues. The V gene end was trimmed by 6 bases and the J gene end by 0 bases; junction bases not matched to a gene: 6. Germline V gene sequence: CDR1 SGHDN, CDR2 FVKESK. CDR3 amino acids: CASSRLAFYQETQYF. The DNA of the CDR3 is TGTGCCAGCAGTCGACTAGCGTTTTACCAAGAGACCCAGTACTTC.

The CDR3 DNA sequence: TGCAGTGCTGACAGCGGGATGGCCTACAATGAGCAGTTCTTC. It is translated as CSADSGMAYNEQFF. The rearrangement links TRBV20-1 to TRBJ2-1, with 7 positions matching TRBD2. The CDR3 is 14 amino acids. The V and J ends lost 5 bases and 2 bases, in that order; junction bases with no gene match: 6. Germline loops: CDR1 DFQATT, CDR2 SNEGSKA (reference sequence).

As concerns this clonotype: One junction end does not reproduce the germline sequence, and a read error may be involved. The chain uses TRBV6-5 and TRBJ1-1; possibly TRBD1 for D (5 bases). This CDR3 spans 14 amino acids. Germline lookup yields CDR1 MNHEY and CDR2 SVGAGI. The CDR3 is CTSTYRGGNTEAFF. The CDR3 DNA follows: TGTACCAGCACTTATCGGGGGGGAAACACTGAAGCTTTCTTT.

The chain recombines TRBV7-6 with TRBJ1-1; D is unresolved. V lost 0 bases and J lost 11, with 16 bases in between. CDR1 and CDR2 (germline): SGHVS, FNYEAQ. The CDR3 loop spans 14 amino acids. As DNA, the CDR3 is TGTGCCAGCAGCTTAGCGCCGTGGGCCCCGTCCGCTTTCTTT. Translated, it gives CASSLAPWAPSAFF.